The T cell receptor beta chain described here comes from a study of blood T cell repertoires in COVID-19. Study-wide context: Researchers got acute and convalescent COVID-19 samples from the United States, Italy and Spain. Sample material is recorded as cDNA or gDNA derived from T cells, B-cell-depleted T cells, or PBMCs.

In the source study's methods: For nucleated cells, counts were estimated from reference gene primer amplification. Clones were sequenced by immunoSEQ multiplex PCR, and TCRdb holds only the in-frame ones, with some missing. V and J calls and clone size are as listed in that table; D and trimming were resolved from the DNA. The repertoire holds about 73,000 clones, with over 70% as singletons. The ends lost 3 bases at V and 8 bases at J; junction bases unmatched: 7. There are 15 residues in the CDR3. Germline V gives CDR1 MDHEN, CDR2 SYDVKM. Material: peripheral blood. The TCR comes from an older man with active or convalescent COVID-19. The chain carries TRBV28 and TRBJ2-1, with TRBD2 identical over 10 bases. The CDR3 loop is CASSLSSGSFDEQFF. The CDR3 nucleotides are TGTGCCAGCAGTTTGTCTAGCGGGAGTTTCGATGAGCAGTTCTTC.